Given below is one TCR beta chain in context. Ten or more counts support this clonotype. There is no known antigen for this receptor. No per-base quality is available; no much larger clone lies one base away. cDNA was synthesized by template-switch 5'RACE using a primer carrying a 10-nucleotide random unique molecular identifier by which each TCR transcript was tagged. Every sequencing run covered 15-18 subjects and yielded more than 160 million TCR-beta sequences. The RNeasy kit was used to extract total RNA. The KAPA Real-time Library Amplification kit was used to amplify TCR-beta VDJ regions with primers targeting the TCR constant region and the 5'RACE anchor. A first PCR added sample indexes and Illumina adaptors, and a second PCR then raised library yield. The roughly 650 bp TCR product was size-selected on a 2% E-gel SizeSelection system after Ampure bead purification. Before pooling, library quality was assessed on a Bioanalyzer, concentration was determined with Qubit, and library quantification was performed with the Kapa Library Quantification kit. An Illumina HiSeq 2500 was used to sequence the libraries paired-end at 2 x 150 bp. To increase sequence diversity, 25-30% phiX was spiked into each library pool. Per the authors' processing: Quality-filtered reads were processed with the UMI-based MiGEC pipeline, and over 75% of raw TCR sequences were removed by the MiGEC pipeline during error correction. IMGT germline references were used for aligning VDJ genes, and each clonotype was defined as a unique CDR3 amino acid sequence together with its V-J genes. Clonal expansion, Shannon diversity and CDR3 relatedness were evaluated with VDJtools (CalcPairwiseDistances, ClusterSamples), while phylogenetic trees were built in CLCbio workbench. Using coefficient-of-variation modelling across technical triplicates, the study counted a clone as expanded if it had at least 8 unique UMIs. TCRdb ran its own pipeline on the public reads, namely fastp trimming at Q25 and MiXCR clone calling, and kept in-frame beta chains. Records with the same CDR3 protein are collapsed into one entry carrying the most frequent genes and DNA. The V and J calls were not made by the authors but by TCRdb's processing. The table for this sample lists some 77,000 distinct CDR3 sequences; approximately 9.4% of them were counted only once. Clones ranked in the top ten supply approximately 1.5% of the sample.

CDR1 is given as SGHRS and CDR2 as YFSETQ, both from the germline V gene. The CDR3 holds 14 amino acids from the cysteine to the phenylalanine. Just CDR3 DNA is preserved here, 42 bases in frame from base 1. At the junction V is shortened by 4 bases and J by 6 bases, with 14 bases in between. This entry comes from a study of neurological immune-mediated disorders (dated by TCRdb to between 2018 and 2021). Describing the broader study: Peripheral blood TCR-beta repertoires from patients with HTLV-I-associated myelopathy (HAM/TSP), patients with multiple sclerosis, and healthy controls were compared in the study using UMI-based sequencing. The 95 to 110 TCR-beta libraries covered PBMC samples along with longitudinal samples, technical triplicates, and paired sorted CD4+ and CD8+ T-cell subsets. The cohort included around 70 subjects: around 15 with HAM/TSP, approximately 35 with multiple sclerosis, and roughly 20 healthy controls. General findings and caveats noted by the study authors: Expanded clones from different subjects shared no identical CDR3 amino acid sequences, which suggests that TCR-beta repertoires were private in all groups. TCR clonal expansion was highest in HAM/TSP patients and lowest in MS patients, with MS patients falling below even healthy controls.

The healthy controls were volunteers from blood banks in Maryland, USA. Unsorted PBMC libraries were generated from 2 million PBMCs stored in RNAlater at -80 °C until RNA extraction. PBMCs were separated from peripheral blood using Ficoll-Hypaque density gradient centrifugation and then cryopreserved in liquid nitrogen. The rearrangement combines TRBV5-1 with TRBJ2-1; the D region possibly corresponds to TRBD1 (5 bases align). This TCR was sampled from a man aged 50-59 years in good health. Input material: PBMCs. CDR3 sequence: CASSGAAPSNEQFF. At the DNA level, the sequence is TGCGCCAGCAGCGGGGCGGCCCCGAGCAATGAGCAGTTCTTC.